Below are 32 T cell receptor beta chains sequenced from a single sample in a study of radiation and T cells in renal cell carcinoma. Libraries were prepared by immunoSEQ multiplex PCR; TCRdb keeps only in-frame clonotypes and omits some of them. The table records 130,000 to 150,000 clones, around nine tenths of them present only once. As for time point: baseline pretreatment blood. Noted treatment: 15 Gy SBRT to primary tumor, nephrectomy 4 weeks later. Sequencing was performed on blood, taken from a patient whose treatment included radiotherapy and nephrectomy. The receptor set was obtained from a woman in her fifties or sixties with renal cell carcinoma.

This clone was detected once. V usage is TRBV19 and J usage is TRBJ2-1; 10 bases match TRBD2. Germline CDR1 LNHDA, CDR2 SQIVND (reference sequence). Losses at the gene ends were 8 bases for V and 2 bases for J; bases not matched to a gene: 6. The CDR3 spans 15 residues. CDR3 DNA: TGTGCCAGTTCGCGACTAGCGGGTGCCTACAATGAGCAGTTCTTC. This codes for CASSRLAGAYNEQFF.

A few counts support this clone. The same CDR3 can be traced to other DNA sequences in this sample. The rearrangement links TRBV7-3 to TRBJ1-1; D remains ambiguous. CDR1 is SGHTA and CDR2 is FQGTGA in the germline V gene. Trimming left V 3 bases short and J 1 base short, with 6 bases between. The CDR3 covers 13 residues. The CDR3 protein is CASSFGPNTEAFF. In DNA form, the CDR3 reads TGTGCCAGCAGCTTCGGACCGAACACTGAAGCTTTCTTT.

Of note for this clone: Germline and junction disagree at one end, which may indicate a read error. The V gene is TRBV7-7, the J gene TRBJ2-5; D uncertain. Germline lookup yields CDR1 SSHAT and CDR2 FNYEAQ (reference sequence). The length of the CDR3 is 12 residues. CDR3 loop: CASSPLGETQYF. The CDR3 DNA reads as TGTGCTAGCAGCCCCCTGGGAGAGACCCAGTACTTC.

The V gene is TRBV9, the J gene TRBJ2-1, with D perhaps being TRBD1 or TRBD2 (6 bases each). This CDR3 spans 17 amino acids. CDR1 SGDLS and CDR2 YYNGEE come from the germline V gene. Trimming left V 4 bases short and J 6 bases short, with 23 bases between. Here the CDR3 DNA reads TGTGCCAGCAGCTACTCCTGGGGGGCAGAATACGGCAATGAGCAGTTCTTC. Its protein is CASSYSWGAEYGNEQFF. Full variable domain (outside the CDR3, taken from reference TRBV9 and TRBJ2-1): DSGVTQTPKHLITATGQRVTLRCSPRSGDLSVYWYQQSLDQGLQFLIQYYNGEERAKGNILERFSAQQFPDLHSELNLSSLELGDSALYFCASSYSWGAEYGNEQFFGPGTRLTVL.

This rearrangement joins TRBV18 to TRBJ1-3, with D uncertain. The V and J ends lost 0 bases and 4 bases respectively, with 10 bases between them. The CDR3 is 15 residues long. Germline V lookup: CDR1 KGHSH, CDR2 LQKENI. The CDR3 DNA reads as TGTGCCAGCTCACCACCAATCGGGGTCGGAAACACCATATATTTT. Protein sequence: CASSPPIGVGNTIYF.

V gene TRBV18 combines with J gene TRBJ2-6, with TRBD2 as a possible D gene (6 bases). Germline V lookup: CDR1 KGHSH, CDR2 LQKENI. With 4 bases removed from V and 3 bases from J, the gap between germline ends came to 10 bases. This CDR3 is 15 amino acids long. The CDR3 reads CASSLRGGGANVLTF. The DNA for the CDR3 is TGTGCCAGCTCACTAAGGGGAGGTGGGGCCAACGTCCTGACTTTC.

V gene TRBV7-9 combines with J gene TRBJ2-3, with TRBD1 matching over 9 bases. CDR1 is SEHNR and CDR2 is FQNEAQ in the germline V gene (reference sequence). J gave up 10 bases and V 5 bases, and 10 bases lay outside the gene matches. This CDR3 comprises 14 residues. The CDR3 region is CASSRPGTGNAQYF. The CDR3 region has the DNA TGTGCCAGCAGCCGTCCCGGGACAGGGAACGCGCAGTATTTT.

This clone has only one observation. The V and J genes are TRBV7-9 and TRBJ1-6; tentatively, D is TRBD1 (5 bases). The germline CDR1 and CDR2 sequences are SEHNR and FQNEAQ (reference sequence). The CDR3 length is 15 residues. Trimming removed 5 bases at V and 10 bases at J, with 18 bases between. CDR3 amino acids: CASSGRDRLGSPLHF. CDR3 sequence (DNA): TGTGCCAGCAGCGGACGGGACCGCTTAGGGTCACCCCTCCACTTT.

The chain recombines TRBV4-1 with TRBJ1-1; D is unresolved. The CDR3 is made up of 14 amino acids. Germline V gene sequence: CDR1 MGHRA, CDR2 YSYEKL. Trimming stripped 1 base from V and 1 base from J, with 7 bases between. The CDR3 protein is CASSQARTNTEAFF. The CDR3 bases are TGCGCCAGCAGCCAAGCGCGGACGAACACTGAAGCTTTCTTT.

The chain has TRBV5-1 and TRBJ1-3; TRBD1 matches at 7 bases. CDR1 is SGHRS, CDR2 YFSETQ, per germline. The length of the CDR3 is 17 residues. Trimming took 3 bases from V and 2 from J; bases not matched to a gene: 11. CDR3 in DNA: TGCGCCAGCAGCTCCCAGGGACAGACCTATACTGGAAACACCATATATTTT. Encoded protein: CASSSQGQTYTGNTIYF.

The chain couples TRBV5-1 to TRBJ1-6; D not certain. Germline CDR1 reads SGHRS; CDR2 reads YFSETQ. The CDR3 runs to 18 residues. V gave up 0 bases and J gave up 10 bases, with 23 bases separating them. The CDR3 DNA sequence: TGCGCCAGCAGCTTGGATAGTGGCCATGAGGAATTGGGGTCACCCCTCCACTTT. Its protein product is CASSLDSGHEELGSPLHF.

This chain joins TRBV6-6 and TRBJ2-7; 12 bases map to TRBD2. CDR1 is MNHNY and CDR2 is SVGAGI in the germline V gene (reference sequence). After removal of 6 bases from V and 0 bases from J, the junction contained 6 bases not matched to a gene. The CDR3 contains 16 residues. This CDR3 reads CASSMGLAGNSYEQYF. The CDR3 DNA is TGTGCCAGCAGCATGGGACTAGCGGGCAACTCCTACGAGCAGTACTTC.

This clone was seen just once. The DNA of the CDR3 is TGTGCCAGCAGTTACGGCCGATATAATGAAAAACTGTTTTTT. It yields the protein CASSYGRYNEKLFF. The chain has TRBV6-5 and TRBJ1-4; no clear D. V was shortened by 2 bases and J by 4 bases, with 8 bases between the two germline ends. The CDR3 length is 14 residues. Germline V gene data show CDR1 as MNHEY and CDR2 as SVGAGI.

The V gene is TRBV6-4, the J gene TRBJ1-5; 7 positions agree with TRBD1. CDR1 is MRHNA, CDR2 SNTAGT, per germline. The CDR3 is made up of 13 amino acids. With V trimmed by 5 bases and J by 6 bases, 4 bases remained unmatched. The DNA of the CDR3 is TGTGCCAGCAGTCCCGGACAGGCTCAGCCCCAGCATTTT. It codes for CASSPGQAQPQHF.

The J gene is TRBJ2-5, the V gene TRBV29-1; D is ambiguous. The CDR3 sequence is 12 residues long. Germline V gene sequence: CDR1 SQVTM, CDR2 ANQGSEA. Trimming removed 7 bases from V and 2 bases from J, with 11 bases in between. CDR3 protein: CSGRQAQETQYF. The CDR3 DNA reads TGCAGCGGACGACAAGCACAAGAGACCCAGTACTTC.

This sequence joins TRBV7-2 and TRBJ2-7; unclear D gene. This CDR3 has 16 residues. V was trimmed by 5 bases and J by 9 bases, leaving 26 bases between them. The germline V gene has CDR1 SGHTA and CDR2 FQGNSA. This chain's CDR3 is CASSQTPPPDGLRQYF. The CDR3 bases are TGTGCCAGCAGCCAAACCCCGCCCCCTGACGGGTTGCGGCAGTACTTC.

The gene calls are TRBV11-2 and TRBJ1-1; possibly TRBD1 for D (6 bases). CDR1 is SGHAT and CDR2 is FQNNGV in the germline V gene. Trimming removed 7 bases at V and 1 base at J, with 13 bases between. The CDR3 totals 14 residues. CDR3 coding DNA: TGTGCCAGCACCAATACAGGGACGAACACTGAAGCTTTCTTT. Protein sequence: CASTNTGTNTEAFF.

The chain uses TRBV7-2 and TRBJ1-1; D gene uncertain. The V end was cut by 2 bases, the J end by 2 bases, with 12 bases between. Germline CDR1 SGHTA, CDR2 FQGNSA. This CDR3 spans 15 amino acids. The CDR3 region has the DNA TGTGCCAGCAGCTTAACGGCTAGGGAAAACACTGAAGCTTTCTTT. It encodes CASSLTARENTEAFF.

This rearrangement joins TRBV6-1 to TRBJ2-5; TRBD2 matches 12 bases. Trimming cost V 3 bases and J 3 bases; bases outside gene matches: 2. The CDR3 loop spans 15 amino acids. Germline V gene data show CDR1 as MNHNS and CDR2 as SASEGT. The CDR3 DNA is TGTGCCAGCAGTGACACTAGCGGGGGGAAAGAGACCCAGTACTTC. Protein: CASSDTSGGKETQYF.

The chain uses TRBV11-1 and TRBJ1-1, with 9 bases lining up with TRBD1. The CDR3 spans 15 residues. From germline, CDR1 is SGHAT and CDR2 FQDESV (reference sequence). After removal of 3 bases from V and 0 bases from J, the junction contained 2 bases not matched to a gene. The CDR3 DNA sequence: TGTGCCAGCAGCTTGGACAGGGGCTTGAACACTGAAGCTTTCTTT. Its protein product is CASSLDRGLNTEAFF. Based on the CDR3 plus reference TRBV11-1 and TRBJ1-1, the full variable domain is EAEVAQSPRYKITEKSQAVAFWCDPISGHATLYWYRQILGQGPELLVQFQDESVVDDSQLPKDRFSAERLKGVDSTLKIQPAELGDSAMYLCASSLDRGLNTEAFFGQGTRLTVV.

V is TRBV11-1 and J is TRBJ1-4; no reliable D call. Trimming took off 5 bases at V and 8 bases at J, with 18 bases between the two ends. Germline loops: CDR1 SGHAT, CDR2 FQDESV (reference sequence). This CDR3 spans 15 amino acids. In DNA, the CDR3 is TGTGCCAGCAGCCATACCCGGGGTAAAGCGGAAAAACTGTTTTTT. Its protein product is CASSHTRGKAEKLFF. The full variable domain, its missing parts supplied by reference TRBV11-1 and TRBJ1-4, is EAEVAQSPRYKITEKSQAVAFWCDPISGHATLYWYRQILGQGPELLVQFQDESVVDDSQLPKDRFSAERLKGVDSTLKIQPAELGDSAMYLCASSHTRGKAEKLFFGSGTQLSVL.

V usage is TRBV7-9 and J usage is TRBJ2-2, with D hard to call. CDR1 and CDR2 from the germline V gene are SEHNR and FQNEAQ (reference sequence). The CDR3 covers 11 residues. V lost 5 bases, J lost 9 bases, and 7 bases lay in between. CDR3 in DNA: TGTGCCAGCAGCCCGATGCGGGAGCTGTTTTTT. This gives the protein CASSPMRELFF.

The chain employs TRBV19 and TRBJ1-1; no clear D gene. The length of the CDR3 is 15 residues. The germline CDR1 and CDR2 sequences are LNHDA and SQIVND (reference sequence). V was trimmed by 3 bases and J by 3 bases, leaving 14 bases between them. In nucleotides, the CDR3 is TGTGCCAGTAGTATTACCCCGGACGGGTACACTGAAGCTTTCTTT. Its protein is CASSITPDGYTEAFF.

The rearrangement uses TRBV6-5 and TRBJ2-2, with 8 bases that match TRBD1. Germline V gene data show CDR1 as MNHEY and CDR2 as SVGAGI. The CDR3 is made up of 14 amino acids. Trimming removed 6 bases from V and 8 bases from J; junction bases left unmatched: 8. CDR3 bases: TGTGCCAGCAGACCGGACAGGGAAAGGGGGGAGCTGTTTTTT. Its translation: CASRPDRERGELFF.

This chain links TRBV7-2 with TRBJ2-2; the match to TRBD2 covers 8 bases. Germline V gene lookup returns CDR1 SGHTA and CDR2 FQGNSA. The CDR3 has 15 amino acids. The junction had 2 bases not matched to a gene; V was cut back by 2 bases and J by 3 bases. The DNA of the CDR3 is TGTGCCAGCAGCTTACTCGGGGGGGACACCGGGGAGCTGTTTTTT. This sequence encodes CASSLLGGDTGELFF.

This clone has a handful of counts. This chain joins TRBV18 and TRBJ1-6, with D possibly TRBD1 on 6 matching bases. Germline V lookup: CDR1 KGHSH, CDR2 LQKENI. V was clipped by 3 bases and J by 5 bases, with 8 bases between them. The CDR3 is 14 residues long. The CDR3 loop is CASSPSGDNSPLHF. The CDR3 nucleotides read TGTGCCAGCTCACCTTCAGGGGATAATTCACCCCTCCACTTT.

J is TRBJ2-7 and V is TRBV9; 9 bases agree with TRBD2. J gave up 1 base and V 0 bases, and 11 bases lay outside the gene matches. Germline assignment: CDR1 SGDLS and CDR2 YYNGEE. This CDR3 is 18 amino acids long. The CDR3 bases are TGTGCCAGCAGCGTAGGTGGTAGCGGGGGCCCAAATTCCTACGAGCAGTACTTC. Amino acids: CASSVGGSGGPNSYEQYF.

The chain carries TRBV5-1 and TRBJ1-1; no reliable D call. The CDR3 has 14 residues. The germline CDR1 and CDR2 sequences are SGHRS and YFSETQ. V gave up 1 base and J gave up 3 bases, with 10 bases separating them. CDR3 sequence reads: CASSLFVGDTEAFF. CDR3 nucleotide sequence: TGCGCCAGCAGCTTGTTTGTCGGGGACACTGAAGCTTTCTTT.

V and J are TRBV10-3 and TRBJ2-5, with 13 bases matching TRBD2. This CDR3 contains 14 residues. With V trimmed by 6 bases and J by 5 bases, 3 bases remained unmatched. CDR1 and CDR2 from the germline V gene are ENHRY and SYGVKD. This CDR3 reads CAISGTSGAETQYF. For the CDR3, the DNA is TGTGCCATCAGCGGGACTAGCGGGGCTGAGACCCAGTACTTC.

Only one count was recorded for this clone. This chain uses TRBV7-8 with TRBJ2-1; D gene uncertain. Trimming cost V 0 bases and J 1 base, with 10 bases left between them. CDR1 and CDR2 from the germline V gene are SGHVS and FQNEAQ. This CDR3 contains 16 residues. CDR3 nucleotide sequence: TGTGCCAGCAGCTTAGCGTCTACCGAGTCCTACAATGAGCAGTTCTTC. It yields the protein CASSLASTESYNEQFF.

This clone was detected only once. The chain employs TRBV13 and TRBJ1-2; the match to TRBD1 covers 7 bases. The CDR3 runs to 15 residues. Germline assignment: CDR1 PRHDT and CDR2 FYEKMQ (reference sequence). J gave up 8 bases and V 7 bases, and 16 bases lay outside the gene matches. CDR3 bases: TGTGCCAGCACCCCCCGGAGACAGGGACGTTGGGGCTACACCTTC. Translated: CASTPRRQGRWGYTF.

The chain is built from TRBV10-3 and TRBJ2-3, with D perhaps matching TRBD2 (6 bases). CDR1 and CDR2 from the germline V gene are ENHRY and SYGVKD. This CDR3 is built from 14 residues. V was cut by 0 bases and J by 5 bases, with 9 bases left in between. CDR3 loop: CAISESLAGDTQYF. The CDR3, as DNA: TGTGCCATCAGTGAGTCACTAGCAGGAGATACGCAGTATTTT.